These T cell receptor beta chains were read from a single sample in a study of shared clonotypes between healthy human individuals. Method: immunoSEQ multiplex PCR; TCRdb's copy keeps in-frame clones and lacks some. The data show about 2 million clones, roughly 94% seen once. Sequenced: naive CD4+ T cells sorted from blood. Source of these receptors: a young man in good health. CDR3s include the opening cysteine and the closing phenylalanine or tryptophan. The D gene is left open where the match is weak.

TGCGCCAGCAGCGGTGACCAGAACAGGGGGCAGTTCTTC | CASSGDQNRGQFF | TRBJ2-1 | TRBD1 | TRBV5-1
TGTGCCAGCAGCGCCGATGGACAGCAAGAGACCCAGTACTTC | CASSADGQQETQYF | TRBJ2-5 | NA | TRBV5-4
TGTGCCAGCAGCTTACGAGGGGAGGGCAATCAGCCCCAGCATTTT | CASSLRGEGNQPQHF | TRBJ1-5 | NA | TRBV11-2
TGTGCCAGCAGTTCCTTTGGGGAGCAGTACTTC | CASSSFGEQYF | TRBJ2-7 | NA | TRBV6-5
TGTGCCAGTAGTATTGAGGCAGGTAATTCACCCCTCCACTTT | CASSIEAGNSPLHF | TRBJ1-6 | NA | TRBV19
TGTGCCAGCAGCTCCCTTAGCGGGAGGGTGAATGAGCAGTTCTTC | CASSSLSGRVNEQFF | TRBJ2-1 | TRBD2 | TRBV11-2
TGTGCCAGCAGCACCGGGACAACCAACGAGCAGTACTTC | CASSTGTTNEQYF | TRBJ2-7 | NA | TRBV10-3
TGTGCCAGCAGCTCCCGCCAGGGGGCCACTGAAGCTTTCTTT | CASSSRQGATEAFF | TRBJ1-1 | TRBD1 | TRBV7-9
TGTGCCAGCTCACCCCCGGGGCAGCTGAACACTGAAGCTTTCTTT | CASSPPGQLNTEAFF | TRBJ1-1 | NA | TRBV18
TGTGCCAGCAGTTTATTAGGCACCGGGGAGCTGTTTTTT | CASSLLGTGELFF | TRBJ2-2 | NA | TRBV27